Presented here are 14 T cell receptor beta chains from one specimen sequenced in a study of blood T cell repertoires in COVID-19. The repertoire was sequenced with immunoSEQ multiplex PCR; TCRdb's copy has only in-frame clones and lacks some. The table shows fewer than 150,000 clones, with roughly 72% occurring only once. The sequenced sample was peripheral blood. These receptors were obtained from a human donor in a cohort sampled during active COVID-19.

This chain connects TRBV7-2 to TRBJ2-7; TRBD1 agrees at 7 bases. CDR1 and CDR2 (germline): SGHTA, FQGNSA. This CDR3 spans 15 amino acids. With 2 bases clipped from V and 5 bases from J, the junction kept 9 bases outside the gene matches. The CDR3: CASSLSDRVFNEQYF. The CDR3 DNA follows: TGTGCCAGCAGCTTATCAGACAGGGTTTTCAACGAGCAGTACTTC.

The rearrangement links TRBV4-1 to TRBJ1-2; TRBD1 matches at 8 bases. In germline, CDR1 is MGHRA, CDR2 YSYEKL. The CDR3 sequence is 16 residues long. Losses at the gene ends were 4 bases for V and 4 bases for J; bases not matched to a gene: 11. The CDR3 reads CASSPSPGTGFYGYTF. In DNA form, the CDR3 reads TGCGCCAGCAGCCCTTCCCCCGGGACAGGCTTCTATGGCTACACCTTC.

The gene calls are TRBV7-6 and TRBJ1-4; TRBD1 matches at 12 bases. The CDR3 covers 16 residues. Trimming cost V 5 bases and J 2 bases; bases outside gene matches: 3. The germline gives CDR1 SGHVS, CDR2 FNYEAQ. CDR3 coding DNA: TGTGCCAGCAGCCCGGGACAGGGGGCGACTAATGAAAAACTGTTTTTT. Its protein is CASSPGQGATNEKLFF.

This rearrangement joins TRBV10-3 to TRBJ1-1; perhaps TRBD1 as D (5 bases). Germline loops: CDR1 ENHRY, CDR2 SYGVKD. V lost 4 bases and J lost 4, with 16 bases in between. CDR3 length: 15 amino acids. CDR3 sequence (DNA): TGTGCCATCAGTGGCGACCTAGGGGTGGGCACTGAAGCTTTCTTT. This sequence encodes CAISGDLGVGTEAFF.

This clone was found a few times. The V call is TRBV30, the J call TRBJ1-6, with 7 bases fitting TRBD1. CDR3 size: 13 residues. Per the germline V gene, CDR1 is GTSNPN and CDR2 is SVGIG (reference sequence). V lost 8 bases and J lost 8; bases outside the gene matches: 9. The CDR3 sequence: CAVSRQGDSPLHF. CDR3 bases: TGTGCCGTGTCAAGACAGGGAGATTCACCCCTCCACTTT.

The genes are TRBV2 and TRBJ2-7; no firm D call. The CDR3 is 11 amino acids. With 6 bases removed from V and 3 bases from J, the gap between germline ends came to 6 bases. CDR1 SNHLY and CDR2 FYNNEI come from the germline V gene. This CDR3 reads CASSSGYEQYF. The CDR3 nucleotides are TGTGCCAGCAGCAGTGGCTACGAGCAGTACTTC.

V is TRBV5-8 and J is TRBJ2-5; tentatively, D is TRBD1 (6 bases). The CDR3 has 15 residues. Trimming shortened V by 5 bases and J by 5 bases, and 19 bases separated the two germline ends. Germline CDR1 SGHTS, CDR2 YDEGEE. The CDR3 DNA is TGTGCCAGCAGAATCATAACAGGGACCGGGGAGACCCAGTACTTC. Translation: CASRIITGTGETQYF. The variable domain in full, completed from reference TRBV5-8 and TRBJ2-5, reads EAGVTQSPTHLIKTRGQQATLRCSPISGHTSVYWYQQALGLGLQFLLWYDEGEERNRGNFPPRFSGRQFPNYSSELNVNALELEDSALYLCASRIITGTGETQYFGPGTRLLVL.

J is TRBJ1-6 and V is TRBV4-1; D is ambiguous. This CDR3 has 15 residues. Per germline, CDR1 MGHRA and CDR2 YSYEKL. Trimming stripped 4 bases from V and 7 bases from J, with 14 bases between. The CDR3 loop reads CASSPIGIRNSPLHF. The CDR3, as DNA: TGCGCCAGCAGCCCAATCGGGATCCGAAATTCACCCCTCCACTTT.

The V call is TRBV3-1 (or the pseudogene TRBV3-2), the J call TRBJ2-7; 12 positions match TRBD2. J lost 7 bases, V lost 10 bases, and 5 bases had no gene match. The CDR3 totals 12 residues. CDR1 LGHDT and CDR2 YNNKEL come from the germline V gene (reference sequence). CDR3 sequence (DNA): TGTGCCACGACTAGCGGGAGCTTAGAGCAGTACTTC. Its protein is CATTSGSLEQYF.

This sequence joins TRBV4-1 and TRBJ1-3; no definite D call. The CDR3 is 14 residues long. Germline V lookup: CDR1 MGHRA, CDR2 YSYEKL. Trimming removed 2 bases from V and 4 bases from J, with 9 bases in between. The CDR3 bases are TGCGCCAGCAGCCAATTGACTGCAGGAAACACCATATATTTT. Translating it yields CASSQLTAGNTIYF.

This clone was counted at least ten times. This chain uses TRBV28 with TRBJ2-1, with D possibly being TRBD2 (6 bases). Germline V gene data show CDR1 as MDHEN and CDR2 as SYDVKM. The CDR3 contains 14 residues. Trimming pared 3 bases from V and 8 bases from J, leaving 14 bases between. The CDR3 reads CASSFVAGTDEQFF. The CDR3 DNA sequence: TGTGCCAGCAGTTTCGTGGCGGGGACCGATGAGCAGTTCTTC.

J is TRBJ2-5 and V is TRBV20-1; a possible D gene is TRBD2 (5 bases). The CDR3 has 11 residues. Germline CDR1 and CDR2: DFQATT and SNEGSKA (reference sequence). V shed 1 base and J shed 10 bases, with 10 bases lying between them. The CDR3 DNA follows: TGCAGTGCTAGAGGCCAGACTAACCAGTACTTC. It translates to CSARGQTNQYF.

The chain has TRBV4-2 and TRBJ2-3; a possible D gene is TRBD1 (5 bases). V dropped 1 base and J dropped 6 bases, with 23 bases sitting between them. The CDR3 has 18 amino acids. The V gene's germline CDR1 is LGHNA and CDR2 YNFKEQ. The CDR3 region is CASSQGLITGQKGDTQYF. In nucleotides, the CDR3 is TGTGCCAGCAGCCAAGGATTGATCACAGGTCAAAAGGGGGATACGCAGTATTTT.

The V gene is TRBV14, the J gene TRBJ2-1; D may be TRBD1 (5 bases). The CDR3 length is 12 residues. V gave up 4 bases and J gave up 4 bases, with 5 bases separating them. Looked up from germline, CDR1 is SGHDN and CDR2 is FVKESK. In DNA, the CDR3 is TGTGCCAGCAGCCGACAGTACAATGAGCAGTTCTTC. Its translation: CASSRQYNEQFF.